One and the same sample provided the 14 T cell receptor beta chains below, sequenced in a study of T cells after posttransplantation cyclophosphamide. Measured with immunoSEQ multiplex PCR; TCRdb has only the in-frame clones, and not every one. The sample was found to contain about 39,000 clones, and every one recurs. Material: PBMCs. The origin of the receptors is a woman aged 45-65 years in good health and a related stem cell transplant donor.

This clone was picked up a small number of times. V is TRBV28 and J is TRBJ2-7; no definite D call. CDR1 is MDHEN and CDR2 is SYDVKM in the germline V gene. V was cut by 2 bases and J by 2 bases, with 7 bases left in between. The CDR3 extends over 13 amino acids. The chain's CDR3 is CASSLEVPYEQYF. The CDR3, as DNA: TGTGCCAGCAGTTTAGAGGTCCCCTACGAGCAGTACTTC.

The table lists this clone with many counts. V usage is TRBV5-5 and J usage is TRBJ2-3; no clear D gene. Germline lookup yields CDR1 SGHKS and CDR2 YYEKEE (reference sequence). Trimming removed 2 bases from V and 5 bases from J, with 6 bases in between. This CDR3 has 12 residues. The CDR3 loop is CASSLLQDTQYF. In nucleotides, the CDR3 is TGTGCCAGCAGCTTATTACAAGATACGCAGTATTTT.

There are many counts of this clone. This chain links TRBV7-2 with TRBJ1-1; possible D gene TRBD1, 6 bases. With 2 bases removed from V and 1 base from J, the gap between germline ends came to 8 bases. CDR1 is SGHTA and CDR2 is FQGNSA in the germline V gene. This CDR3 is 14 amino acids long. The CDR3, as DNA: TGTGCCAGCAGCTTACTGGGGGCGAACACTGAAGCTTTCTTT. This codes for CASSLLGANTEAFF. Looking up the rest from reference TRBV7-2 and TRBJ1-1 gives the full variable domain: GAGVSQSPSNKVTEKGKDVELRCDPISGHTALYWYRQSLGQGLEFLIYFQGNSAPDKSGLPSDRFSAERTGGSVSTLTIQRTQQEDSAVYLCASSLLGANTEAFFGQGTRLTVV.

This clone was counted at least ten times. The rearrangement uses TRBV7-2 and TRBJ1-6; 10 nucleotides match TRBD1. This CDR3 has 15 residues. Per the germline V gene, CDR1 is SGHTA and CDR2 is FQGNSA. J was trimmed by 10 bases and V by 3 bases; bases with no gene match: 6. This chain's CDR3 is CASSLRTGGGSPLHF. As DNA, the CDR3 is TGTGCCAGCAGCTTGAGGACAGGGGGAGGGTCACCCCTCCACTTT.

This clone was observed many times. As DNA, the CDR3 is TGTGCCAGCAGGTTGACAGGCTCCTACGAGCAGTACTTC. It yields the protein CASRLTGSYEQYF. This chain links TRBV27 with TRBJ2-7, with TRBD1 as a possible D gene (6 bases). The length of the CDR3 is 13 residues. V was shortened by 6 bases and J by 0 bases, with 9 bases between the two germline ends. The germline CDR1 and CDR2 sequences are MNHEY and SMNVEV (reference sequence).

This clone was seen many times. V and J are TRBV5-1 and TRBJ1-2; a weak D match, TRBD1 (6 bases). The V gene's germline CDR1 is SGHRS and CDR2 YFSETQ. Trimming left V 0 bases short and J 3 bases short, with 9 bases between. CDR3 size: 14 residues. CDR3 bases: TGCGCCAGCAGCTTGGCAGGGGATTACTATGGCTACACCTTC. Translation: CASSLAGDYYGYTF.

This clone was picked up many times. V usage is TRBV5-4 and J usage is TRBJ1-1; possible D gene TRBD1, 6 bases. V lost 4 bases and J lost 2, with 12 bases in between. Germline lookup yields CDR1 SGHNT and CDR2 YYREEE (reference sequence). The CDR3 contains 14 residues. CDR3 loop: CASSVTGKNTEAFF. Here the CDR3 DNA reads TGTGCCAGCAGCGTTACAGGGAAAAACACTGAAGCTTTCTTT.

The sample holds many counts of this clone. This chain links TRBV5-6 with TRBJ1-3; no clear D gene. The V gene's germline CDR1 is SGHDT and CDR2 YYEEEE. The CDR3 has 15 amino acids. V was trimmed by 0 bases and J by 0 bases, leaving 7 bases between them. CDR3 residues: CASSLGAASGNTIYF. The CDR3 nucleotides read TGTGCCAGCAGCTTGGGGGCAGCCTCTGGAAACACCATATATTTT.

There are many counts of this clone. DNA of the CDR3: TGTGCCAGCAGCTCCTTGGACAGGGCCTACGAGCAGTACTTC. Its translation is CASSSLDRAYEQYF. V gene TRBV7-2 combines with J gene TRBJ2-7; 8 positions match TRBD1. V was pared by 4 bases and J by 2 bases, with 4 bases of the junction left unmatched. Per the germline V gene, CDR1 is SGHTA and CDR2 is FQGNSA. This CDR3 comprises 14 residues.

This clone came up many times. The CDR3 loop reads CASSYNEKLFF. Here the CDR3 DNA reads TGTGCCAGCAGCTATAATGAAAAACTGTTTTTT. The chain uses TRBV28 and TRBJ1-4; D call uncertain. Trimming pared 6 bases from V and 4 bases from J, leaving 3 bases between. In germline, CDR1 is MDHEN, CDR2 SYDVKM. The CDR3 is 11 amino acids.

In its sample, this clone was seen many times. CDR3 protein: CAISQASTNEKLFF. In DNA form, the CDR3 reads TGTGCCATCAGCCAGGCTTCAACTAATGAAAAACTGTTTTTT. The rearrangement joins TRBV10-3 to TRBJ1-4; D uncertain. Trimming removed 6 bases at V and 0 bases at J, with 8 bases between. CDR3 length: 14 residues. Germline V gives CDR1 ENHRY, CDR2 SYGVKD.

The table lists this clone with many counts. The chain uses TRBV18 and TRBJ1-5; perhaps TRBD1 as D (5 bases). The germline V gene has CDR1 KGHSH and CDR2 LQKENI. CDR3 length: 16 amino acids. The V and J ends lost 3 bases and 1 base respectively, with 13 bases between them. CDR3 in amino acids: CASSPVGGGSNQPQHF. The CDR3 DNA is TGTGCCAGCTCACCTGTGGGGGGGGGAAGCAATCAGCCCCAGCATTTT.

This clone was recorded at least ten times. This chain connects TRBV9 to TRBJ2-5, with D maybe TRBD2 (5 bases). The ends were cut back, 1 base at V and 5 bases at J, with 15 bases in the middle. The CDR3 has 15 residues. Germline lookup yields CDR1 SGDLS and CDR2 YYNGEE. CDR3 sequence: CASSVFEGSGETQYF. In DNA form, the CDR3 reads TGTGCCAGCAGCGTATTCGAGGGTTCGGGGGAGACCCAGTACTTC.

This clone came up a few times. V gene TRBV7-9 combines with J gene TRBJ2-2; TRBD1 agrees at 8 bases. Trimming removed 6 bases from V and 6 bases from J; junction bases left unmatched: 9. The CDR3 extends over 15 amino acids. Germline CDR1 reads SEHNR; CDR2 reads FQNEAQ (reference sequence). CDR3 sequence: CASSLTGGKAGELFF. Written as DNA, the CDR3 is TGTGCCAGCAGTTTAACAGGGGGAAAGGCCGGGGAGCTGTTTTTT.